The clone carrying this TCR beta chain turned up a few times. Germline V gene data show CDR1 as SQVTM and CDR2 as ANQGSEA. The CDR3 totals 16 residues. Germline trimming cut 6 bases from V and 5 bases from J; bases unmatched to any gene: 8. These data come from a study of T-cell reconstitution after alpha-beta-depleted transplantation in children. Unique molecular identifiers were incorporated into the prepared TCRbeta library. TCRdb itself ran the PCR reads through MiXCR, one entry per CDR3 protein. This sample has nearly 400,000 distinct CDR3 sequences, with approximately 20% found just once. The clonotype originates from a human donor who donated a stem cell graft to a child with acute myeloid leukemia. Sequencing was performed on PBMCs from the stem cell graft donor, taken from the stem cell graft. The chain employs TRBV29-1 and TRBJ2-1; 15 positions agree with TRBD2. CDR3 loop: CSVGRTSGRADNEQFF. DNA of the CDR3: TGCAGCGTGGGTCGGACTAGCGGGAGGGCCGACAATGAGCAGTTCTTC.